What follows describes a single T cell receptor (beta chain). As yet, its antigen is unknown. This record belongs to a study of CD4+ T cells in melanoma. Sequencing used immunoSEQ multiplex PCR; TCRdb keeps in-frame clones, though not all of them. The sample gives about 140,000 clones, 80% to 95% of which show up once; about 1.5% is in the top ten. This CDR3 comprises 13 residues. V gave up 5 bases and J gave up 5 bases, with 12 bases separating them. Germline CDR1 SGHTA, CDR2 FQGNSA. Study-level points and caveats: CD8+ T cell, macrophage and B cell function reportedly correlated with neoantigen-specific CD4+ T cells.

The chain has TRBV7-2 and TRBJ2-5; possibly TRBD1 or TRBD2 for D (5 bases each). The TCR was taken from a human donor with melanoma. The DNA for the CDR3 is TGTGCCAGCAGCCCTGGGTGGGGGGAGACCCAGTACTTC. Its translation: CASSPGWGETQYF.